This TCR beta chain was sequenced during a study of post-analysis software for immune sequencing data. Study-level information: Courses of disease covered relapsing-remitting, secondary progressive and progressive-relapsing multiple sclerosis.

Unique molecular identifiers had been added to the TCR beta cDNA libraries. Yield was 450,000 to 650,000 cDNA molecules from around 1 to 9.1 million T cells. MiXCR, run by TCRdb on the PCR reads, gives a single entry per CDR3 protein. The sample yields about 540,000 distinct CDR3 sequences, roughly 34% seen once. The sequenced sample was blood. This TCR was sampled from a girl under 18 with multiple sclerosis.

The CDR3 bases are TGTGCCAGCGGTACTAGCGGGGGGCAGGGGGGCACAGATACGCAGTATTTT. Translating it yields CASGTSGGQGGTDTQYF. The V call is TRBV6-5, the J call TRBJ2-3; 12 nucleotides match TRBD2. The CDR3 spans 17 residues. The J segment lost 1 base and the V segment lost 8 bases, leaving 10 bases of the junction unmatched. The germline V gene has CDR1 MNHEY and CDR2 SVGAGI.